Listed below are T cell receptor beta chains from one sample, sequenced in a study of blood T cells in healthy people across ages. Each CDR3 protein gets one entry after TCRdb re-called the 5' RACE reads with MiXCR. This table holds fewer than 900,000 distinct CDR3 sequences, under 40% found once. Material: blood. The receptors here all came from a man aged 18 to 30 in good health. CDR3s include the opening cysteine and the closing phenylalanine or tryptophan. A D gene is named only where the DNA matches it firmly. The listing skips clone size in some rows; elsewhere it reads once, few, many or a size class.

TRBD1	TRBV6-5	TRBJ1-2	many	TGTGCCAGCAGTCACAGGGGTCCGGCTAACTATGGCTACACCTTC	CASSHRGPANYGYTF
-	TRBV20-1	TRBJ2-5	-	TGCAGTGCTAGAGGAGTTACCCAAGAGACCCGGTACTTC	CSARGVTQETRYF
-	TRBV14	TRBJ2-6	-	TGTGCCAGCAGCCCCATAGGATCTGGGGCCAACGTCCTGACTTTC	CASSPIGSGANVLTF
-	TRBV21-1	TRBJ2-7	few	TGTGCCTCATCCCCTTGGAATTACGAGCAGTACTTC	CASSPWNYEQYF
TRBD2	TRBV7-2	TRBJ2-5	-	TGTGCCGACGGACTAGCGGGCGGAGAGACCCAGTACTTC	CADGLAGGETQYF
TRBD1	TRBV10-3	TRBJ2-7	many	TGTGCCATCACCAGACAGGGAGTGGACGAGCAGTACTTC	CAITRQGVDEQYF
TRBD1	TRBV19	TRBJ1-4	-	TGTGCCAGTAGTTTGACACAGGGGGCGAATGAAAAACTGTTTTTT	CASSLTQGANEKLFF
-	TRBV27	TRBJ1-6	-	TGTGCCAGCAGTTTATCGATGGGAATCACCTATAATTCACCCCTCCACTTT	CASSLSMGITYNSPLHF
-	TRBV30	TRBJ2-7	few	TGTGCCCTACGACAGGCGAGCTCCTACGAGCAGTACTTC	CALRQASSYEQYF
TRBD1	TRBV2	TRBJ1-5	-	TGTGCCAGCAGAGCCGAGCCGGGACAGAGGGCCGATAGCAATCAGCCCCAGCATTTT	CASRAEPGQRADSNQPQHF
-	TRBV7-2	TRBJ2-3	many	TGTGCCAGCAGCTTAGTGGTGGGGGTTAGCACAGATACGCAGTATTTT	CASSLVVGVSTDTQYF
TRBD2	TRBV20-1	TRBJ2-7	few	TGCAGTGCTAGAGATCCCGGACTAGCGGGGGGGGAATACGAGCAGTACTTC	CSARDPGLAGGEYEQYF
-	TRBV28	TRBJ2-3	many	TGTGCCAGCGGAGCGGAGGCCTTAGGTACGCAGTATTTT	CASGAEALGTQYF
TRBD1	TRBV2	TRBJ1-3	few	TGTGCCAGCAGTGACAGGGGGCTCTCTGGAAACACCATATATTTT	CASSDRGLSGNTIYF
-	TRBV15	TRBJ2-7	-	TGTGCCACCAGCAGCGGACTCCTTTACGAGCAGTACTTC	CATSSGLLYEQYF
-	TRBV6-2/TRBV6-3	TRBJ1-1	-	TGTGCCAGCAGTTACGGTTTCAACACTGAAGCTTTCTTT	CASSYGFNTEAFF
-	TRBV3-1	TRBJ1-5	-	TGTGCCAGCAGCCAATCACAGCGCCAGCAGCCCCAGCATTTT	CASSQSQRQQPQHF
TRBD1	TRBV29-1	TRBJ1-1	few	TGCAGCGTGCGACAGGGGAGCGCTGAAGCTTTCTTT	CSVRQGSAEAFF
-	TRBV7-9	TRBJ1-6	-	TGTGCCAGCAGCTTTCACGACTGGTCCTATAATTCACCCCTCCACTTT	CASSFHDWSYNSPLHF
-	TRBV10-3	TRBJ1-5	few	TGTGCCATCAGTGAGGCCCAAACCTATAGCAATCAGCCCCAGCATTTT	CAISEAQTYSNQPQHF
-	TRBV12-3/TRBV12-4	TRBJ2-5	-	TGTGCCAGCAGTTTATTGAACCTGAGGGAGCAGTACTTC	CASSLLNLREQYF
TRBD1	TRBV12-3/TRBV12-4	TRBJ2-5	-	TGTGCCGGCAGTTCAAGCGACAGGGAGTACGGGCAGTACTTC	CAGSSSDREYGQYF
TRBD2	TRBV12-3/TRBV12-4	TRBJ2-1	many	TGTGCCAGCAGTCCCGTCGGGCTAGCGGGGGGGTACAATGAGCAGTTCTTC	CASSPVGLAGGYNEQFF
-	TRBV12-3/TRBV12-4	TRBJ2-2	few	TGTGCCAGCAGTCTGCATGATGCGAACACCGGGGAGCTGTTTTTT	CASSLHDANTGELFF
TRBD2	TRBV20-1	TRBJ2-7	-	TGCAGTGCTAGAGATGGAGCGGGGGGCCTTCGGTACGAGCAGTACTTC	CSARDGAGGLRYEQYF
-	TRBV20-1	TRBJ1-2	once	TGCAGTGCTAAGTCCAACACCTTC	CSAKSNTF
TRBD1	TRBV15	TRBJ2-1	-	TGTGCCACCAGCCAGACAGGGGAACCAACCCAACCGAACAATGAGCAGTTCTTC	CATSQTGEPTQPNNEQFF
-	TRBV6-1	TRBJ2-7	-	TGTGCCAGCTTCGAAAAGCCGTTCTACGAGCAGTACTTC	CASFEKPFYEQYF
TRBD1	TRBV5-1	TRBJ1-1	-	TGCGCCAGCAGCAAGGACAGGGTCCCTGAAGCTTTCTTT	CASSKDRVPEAFF
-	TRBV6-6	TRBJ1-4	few	TGTGCCAGCAGCCACGGGGGCCTGTTTTTT	CASSHGGLFF
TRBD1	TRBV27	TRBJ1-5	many	TGTGCCAGCAGTTTAGCAGGGGGAAGACAGCCCCAGCATTTT	CASSLAGGRQPQHF
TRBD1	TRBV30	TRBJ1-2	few	TGTGCCTGGAGTTCCCTCAGGGGGCGCGTATCTGGCTACACCTTC	CAWSSLRGRVSGYTF
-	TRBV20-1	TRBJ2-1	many	TGCAGTGCTCAATATCCGGGACGGAACAATGAGCAGTTCTTC	CSAQYPGRNNEQFF
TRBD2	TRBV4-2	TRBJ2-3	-	TGTGTCAGCAGCCAGAGCGGGGGGGGCAGTGCAGATACGCAGTATTTT	CVSSQSGGGSADTQYF
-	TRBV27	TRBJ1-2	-	TGTGCCAGCAGTGCGGGCAGGGTAATTGGCTACACCTTC	CASSAGRVIGYTF
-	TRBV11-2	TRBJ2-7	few	TGTGCCAGCAGCTTAGGTCCAGACCGGGGGGAGCAGTACTTC	CASSLGPDRGEQYF
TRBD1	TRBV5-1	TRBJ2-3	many	TGCGCCAGCAGCCCCGGGACAGTCAGCACAGATACGCAGTATTTT	CASSPGTVSTDTQYF
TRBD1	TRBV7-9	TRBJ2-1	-	TGTGCCAGCAGCGGACGTGGGACAGGGGTGTCCTACAATGAGCAGTTCTTC	CASSGRGTGVSYNEQFF
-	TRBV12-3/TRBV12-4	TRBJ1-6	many	TGTGCCAGCAGTCCGATGGAGGGTAATTCACCCCTCCACTTT	CASSPMEGNSPLHF
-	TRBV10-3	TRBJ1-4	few	TGTGCCATCAGTGACCCCGGATCTAATGAAAAACTGTTTTTT	CAISDPGSNEKLFF
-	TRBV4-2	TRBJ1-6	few	TGTGCCAGCAGCCAAGAAAGCGGCAGGGTCAATTCACCCCTCCACTTT	CASSQESGRVNSPLHF
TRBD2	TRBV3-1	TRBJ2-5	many	TGTGCCAGCAGCCGGCCGGGACTAGGGGATTATGGGACCCAGTACTTC	CASSRPGLGDYGTQYF
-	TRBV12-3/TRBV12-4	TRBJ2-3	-	TGTGCCAGCAGTTTCTACGGAGGCTCGTCAGGAGATACGCAGTATTTT	CASSFYGGSSGDTQYF
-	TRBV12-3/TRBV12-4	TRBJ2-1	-	TGTGCCAGTAGTATAGCTGAGGTGCGGTTCTTC	CASSIAEVRFF
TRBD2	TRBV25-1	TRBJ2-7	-	TGTGCCAGCGCCTTTCGGACTAGCGGGGGCCCTTCGGGTGAGCAGTACTTC	CASAFRTSGGPSGEQYF
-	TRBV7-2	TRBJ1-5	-	TGTGCCAGCAGCTTAGGTGTAGGGGTCGATCAGCCCCAGCATTTT	CASSLGVGVDQPQHF
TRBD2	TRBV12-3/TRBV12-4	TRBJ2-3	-	TGTGCCAGCAAGGAGCTAGCGGCTAGCACAGATACGCAGTATTTT	CASKELAASTDTQYF
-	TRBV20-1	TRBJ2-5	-	TGCAGTGCTAGCGAAGGTCAATGGGATGAGCAGTACTTC	CSASEGQWDEQYF
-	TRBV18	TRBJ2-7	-	TGTGCCAGCTCACCACAGCGATCCGTCCCTCTATACGAGCAGTACTTC	CASSPQRSVPLYEQYF
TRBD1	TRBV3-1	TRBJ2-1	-	TGTGCCAGCAGTCCCCTCCGGGACAGGGGGGGAAGGGAGCAGTTCTTC	CASSPLRDRGGREQFF
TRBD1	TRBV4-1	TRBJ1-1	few	TGCGCCAGCAGCCATAGACAGGGAATGAACACTGAAGCTTTCTTT	CASSHRQGMNTEAFF
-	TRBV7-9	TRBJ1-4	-	TGTGCCACCACGGACCCACTTCTCGGAAAACTGTTTTTT	CATTDPLLGKLFF
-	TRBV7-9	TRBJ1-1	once	TGTGCCAGCAGCTCCCCCATTGGGAACACTGAAGCTTTCTTT	CASSSPIGNTEAFF
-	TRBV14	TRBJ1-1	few	TGTGCCAGCAGCCAAGAAACTGACACTGAAGCTTTCTTT	CASSQETDTEAFF
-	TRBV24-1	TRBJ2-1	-	TGTGCCACCAGTGATTCCCGGGGTAGCTCCTACAATGAGCAGTTCTTC	CATSDSRGSSYNEQFF
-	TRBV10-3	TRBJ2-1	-	TGTGCCATCAGTGAGTCCCCGACTAACGGGGGAAACAATGAGCAGTTCTTC	CAISESPTNGGNNEQFF
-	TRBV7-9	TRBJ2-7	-	TGTGCCAGCAGCTTAGAAGTGGGGGGCAGCCTCTACGAGCAGTACTTC	CASSLEVGGSLYEQYF
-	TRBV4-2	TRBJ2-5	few	TGTGCCAGCAGCCAAGTAGGCACGGCTCAAGAGACCCAGTACTTC	CASSQVGTAQETQYF